This T cell receptor (beta chain) was profiled in a study of Tregs in tolerant kidney transplant recipients. Overall study results and limits: The small number of patients limits these findings pending further validation. For some patients, primers changed over time, blocking nucleotide-level comparison.

Germline assignment: CDR1 SGHTA and CDR2 FQGNSA. This CDR3 spans 12 amino acids. Unstimulated Tregs (CD4+CD25+CD127-) and CD4+CD25- non-Tregs were sorted from PBMCs. A remark on this clone: The target antigen is unknown. The CDR3 end lies 3 residues beyond the end of the read and is filled in from the germline J gene.

Method: immunoSEQ multiplex PCR; TCRdb's copy keeps in-frame clones and lacks some. The sample totals approximately 52,000 clones. This receptor was taken from a human donor who received a combined kidney and bone marrow transplant. The sample consisted of CD4+ T cells from blood, taken before the transplant. The chain employs TRBV7-2 and TRBJ1-1; D may be TRBD1 (5 bases). CDR3 loop: CASSPRGLGAFF. CDR3 DNA (partial): TGTGCCAGCAGCCCAAGGGGCCTCGGG.